This entry concerns a single T cell receptor (beta chain). Its antigen is unidentified. TCR beta rearrangements were amplified from peripheral blood genomic DNA. These data come from a study of T cell repertoires in aging, cancer and after chemotherapy. At the level of the study: Six age groups, ranging from 30 or younger to 70 or older, included the donors. The whole study produced a dataset of approximately 10 million TCR reads.

A mixed TRB-A/B primer pool amplified rearranged TRB by multiplex touch-down PCR. TCRdb used MiXCR to reprocess the multiplex PCR reads, holding one entry per CDR3 protein. The sample shows about 3,200 distinct CDR3 sequences, over 20% of them seen only once. Study conclusions and caveats: In cancer patients, declining TCR diversity with age involved lost richness and lost evenness. Untreated cancer patients had significantly lower blood TCR diversity than age-matched healthy donors.

The source material was blood. This receptor was taken from a human donor with a blood cancer.

The CDR3 DNA is TGTGCCATCAGTGAGCAGGGACAGGGGTACAATCAGCCCCAGCATTTT. Protein: CAISEQGQGYNQPQHF. This rearrangement joins TRBV10-3 to TRBJ1-5; 10 bases match TRBD1. Germline-derived CDR1 and CDR2 are ENHRY and SYGVKD. J gave up 3 bases and V 2 bases, and 4 bases lay outside the gene matches. The CDR3 contains 16 residues.